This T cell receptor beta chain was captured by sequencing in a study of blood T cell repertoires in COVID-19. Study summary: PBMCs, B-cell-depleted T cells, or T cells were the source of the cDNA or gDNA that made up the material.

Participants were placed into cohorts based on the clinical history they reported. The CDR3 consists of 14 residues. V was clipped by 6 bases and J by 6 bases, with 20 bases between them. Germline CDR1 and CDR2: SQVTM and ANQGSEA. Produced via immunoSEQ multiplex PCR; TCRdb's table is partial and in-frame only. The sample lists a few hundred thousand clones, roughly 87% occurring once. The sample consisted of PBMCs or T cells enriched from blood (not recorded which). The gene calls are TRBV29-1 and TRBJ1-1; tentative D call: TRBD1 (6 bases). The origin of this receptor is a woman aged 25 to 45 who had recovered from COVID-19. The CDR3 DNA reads TGCAGCGTCGACAACCCGGGACAAACCCCTGAAGCTTTCTTT. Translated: CSVDNPGQTPEAFF.